Detailed here is one TCR beta chain. It lacks a known antigen. Base quality data are lacking; no much larger clone is found one base away. This specimen belongs to a study of shared clonotypes between healthy human individuals (dated by TCRdb to 2018 to 2020). Regarding the complete study: The cohort comprised a couple of women and a few men aged 18 to 49 years. Different laboratories and diverse techniques were used to prepare libraries and sequence TCR repertoires, to increase sequencing depth and limit assay-specific biases. To estimate repertoire size and how much clonotype sharing occurs between individuals, the study deeply sequenced the blood TCR repertoires of several healthy adults. For each donor, three plates each were used for CD4 naive and CD4 memory, two plates were used for CD8 naive, and one plate was used for CD8 memory. Between about 0.8 and 9 billion PBMCs per donor were obtained by leukapheresis. The study at large found these results: Naive subsets generally had larger estimated clonotype richness than memory subsets did. Because the study included a small number of donors, the genetic and exposure-history diversity represented was limited. About 5% of naive CD4, roughly 3.5% of naive CD8, roughly 2.5% of memory CD4, and 0.4% of memory CD8 clonotypes were shared across a few donors. Even with the large sequencing depth, rarefaction of the sorted-subset datasets indicated that sequencing was incomplete. Sampling was restricted to blood, and TCR repertoires in tissues likely differ from the TCR repertoires found in blood. Pairwise subsampling indicated that sequencing depth was expected to affect the degree of clonotype sharing among donors. Higher generation probabilities were observed for clonotypes shared by all four sorted-subset donors than for non-shared clonotypes.

The CDR3 measures 13 amino acids from cysteine to phenylalanine. Only the CDR3 region is kept as DNA, spanning 39 bases read in frame from base 1. For CDR1 and CDR2, the germline V gene lists MNHEY and SVGAGI. Germline trimming amounts to 5 bases on V and 6 bases on J, with 3 as the count of junction bases outside the gene matches. CD8 naive samples were obtained by positive selection for CCR7 among CD45RO-negative cells, yielding a CD45RA+CCR7+ population from which TemRA cells were excluded. The donors were healthy, HIV-negative adults who had no recently reported acute infections or vaccinations. Every donor was a Caucasian adult living in Nashville, Tennessee, USA. Blood was obtained by leukapheresis, after which PBMCs were separated by Ficoll-Histopaque density gradient centrifugation and cryopreserved in liquid nitrogen vapor phase. Analytical flow cytometry was used to check the purity and quantity of each magnetically sorted T cell population. Genomic DNA was isolated from every sorted fraction and measured by UV absorbance on a Nanodrop 2000c.

Using the deep immunoSEQ assay, TCR CDR3 regions were amplified from genomic DNA by multiplex PCR. For each cell subset, the extracted genomic DNA was distributed evenly across all wells of several immunoSEQ 96-well plates, and each plate served as one replicate. For sorted subsets, around 200 ng genomic DNA, equal to about 30,000 T cell genomes, was loaded into each replicate PCR. The purified libraries were quantified using a Qubit 3.0 fluorometer, sized with a Bioanalyzer 2100, and then quantified again using the KAPA Library Quantification kit. A separate single-read 150-cycle Illumina NextSeq 550 flow cell was used to sequence each immunoSEQ 96-well plate. As for how the authors treated the data: Because only junctional sequences without quality scores were contained in the immunoSEQ output, filtering matching that applied to full-length reads could not be performed. Sequences were annotated with PyIR, a Python wrapper for IgBLAST v1.9, using IMGT germline references to assign V/J genes and CDR3. Any read was removed if the V/J assignment was weak (E-value above 1e-6), the CDR3 was missing, or the read contained stop codons, out-of-frame junctions, or ambiguous translated residues. V3J clonotypes were defined by identical inferred V gene, J gene, and CDR3 amino acid sequence. Percentage overlap between repertoires was calculated by dividing the number of shared unique clonotypes by the size of the smaller repertoire. Three approaches were used to assess repertoire richness: RTK rarefaction, the Chao1 estimator, and Recon v2.1 estimates of unobserved clonotypes. OLGA was used to compute generation probabilities for all TCRbeta clonotypes that the gDNA method yielded from a few donors. As stored in TCRdb, this immuneACCESS dataset retains in-frame rearrangements with V and J assigned. A fraction of the clones does not appear; measured against another copy, unresolved V genes explain less than half of the discrepancy, and the remainder lacks a known reason. V, J and clone size are taken as reported in that table, and D and trimming were inferred from the DNA itself. The sample table shows about 1.9 million clones, and 90% to 95% are seen once. The top ten clonotypes cover approximately 1.6% of the sample.

The source material was naive CD8+ T cells from PBMCs. The sample's cell subset or site label is to be understood as: CD45RA+CCR7+. This clonotype was sampled from a man aged 18-30 years in good health. Some clones in this sample may be carry-over from other donors' samples. The rearranged chain carries TRBV6-5 and TRBJ2-7; TRBD1 aligns with 11 central bases. The CDR3 is CASSPGQGVEQYF. At the DNA level, the sequence is TGTGCCAGCAGTCCGGGACAGGGGGTCGAGCAGTACTTC.